This TCR beta chain comes out of a study of T cell clusters in autoimmune cytopenias. Multiplex touch-down PCR amplified TRB using TRB-A and TRB-B pools in one tube. TCRdb re-called the multiplex PCR reads and catalogs CDR3 proteins one per entry, DNA excluded. The repertoire table contains thousands of distinct CDR3 sequences. From germline, CDR1 is LNHNV and CDR2 YYDKDF (reference sequence). The CDR3 is 12 residues long. This clonotype registers large by frequency. Antigen unknown. TRB amplification used approximately 250 ng of peripheral blood genomic DNA. Whole-study findings and limits: TRB repertoire shifts in secondary cytopenia and chronic lymphocytic leukemia mostly reflected lymphoma, not autoimmunity.

This sample also belongs to another study, concerning T cell repertoires in aging, cancer and after chemotherapy. As that study records: Donor ages fell into six groups from 30 or younger up to 70 or older. In each cancer cohort, median generation probability increased across chemotherapy, suggesting thymic output rebounded.

Sequenced: peripheral blood. This receptor was identified in a human donor with an autoimmune cytopenia or autoimmune hepatitis (not recorded which). The chain uses TRBV15 and TRBJ2-3. The CDR3 loop reads CATSGIVDTQYF.